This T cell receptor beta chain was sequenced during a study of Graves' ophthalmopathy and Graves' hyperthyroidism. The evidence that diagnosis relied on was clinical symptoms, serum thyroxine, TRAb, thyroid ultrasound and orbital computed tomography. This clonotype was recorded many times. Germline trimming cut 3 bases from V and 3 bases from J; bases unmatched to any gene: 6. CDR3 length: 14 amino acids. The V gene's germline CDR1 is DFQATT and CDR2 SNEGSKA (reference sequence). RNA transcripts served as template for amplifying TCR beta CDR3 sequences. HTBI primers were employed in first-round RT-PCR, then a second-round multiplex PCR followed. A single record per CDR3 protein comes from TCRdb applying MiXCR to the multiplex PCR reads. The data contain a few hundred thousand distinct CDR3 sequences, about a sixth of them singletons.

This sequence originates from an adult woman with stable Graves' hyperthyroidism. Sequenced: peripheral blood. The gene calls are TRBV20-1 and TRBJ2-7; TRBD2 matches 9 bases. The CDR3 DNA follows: TGCAGTGCTAGTCAAGCGGGAGGCCACTACGAGCAGTACTTC. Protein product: CSASQAGGHYEQYF.